A selection of T cell receptor beta chains follows, all from one sample in a study of radiation and T cells in renal cell carcinoma. Profiling relied on immunoSEQ multiplex PCR, and the TCRdb table lists in-frame clones only, not all of them. The profile covers approximately 94,000 clones, with 82% appearing a single time and more than 5.5% taken by the ten largest. The specimen comprised blood, sampled from a patient whose treatment included radiotherapy and nephrectomy. These receptor sequences come from a man aged 60 to 75 with renal cell carcinoma. Both conserved end residues are part of each CDR3. The D gene is left open where the match is weak. Clone size is not always given. Where it is, it says once, few, many or a class for expanded clones.

j_call	clone_size	d_call	v_call	cdr3_aa	cdr3_nt
TRBJ2-2	-	-	TRBV9	CASKPNPGRGNTGELFF	TGTGCCAGCAAACCAAACCCGGGGCGGGGGAACACCGGGGAGCTGTTTTTT
TRBJ2-5	-	TRBD1	TRBV7-7	CASSLMDREETQYF	TGTGCCAGCAGCCTAATGGACAGGGAAGAGACCCAGTACTTC
TRBJ2-5	-	TRBD2	TRBV25-1	CASSLTSGSETQYF	TGTGCCAGCAGTTTGACTAGCGGGAGTGAGACCCAGTACTTC
TRBJ2-5	once	TRBD2	TRBV25-1	CASGPGGGLGKTQYF	TGTGCCAGCGGCCCGGGGGGGGGATTAGGAAAGACCCAGTACTTC
TRBJ2-1	once	-	TRBV11-3	CASSFGRDEQFF	TGTGCCAGCAGCTTCGGACGGGATGAGCAGTTCTTC
TRBJ1-1	-	TRBD1	TRBV5-1	CASSFTGVVNTEAFF	TGCGCCAGCAGCTTTACAGGGGTGGTTAACACTGAAGCTTTCTTT
TRBJ1-4	-	TRBD1	TRBV27	CASSRYWDRVSSGANEKLFF	TGTGCCAGCAGTAGATACTGGGACAGGGTTTCATCTGGTGCTAATGAAAAACTGTTTTTT
TRBJ2-2	-	-	TRBV28	CASTRGTGELFF	TGTGCCAGCACAAGGGGCACCGGGGAGCTGTTTTTT
TRBJ1-2	-	-	TRBV6-1	CASSDGANYGYTF	TGTGCCAGCAGTGATGGAGCTAACTATGGCTACACCTTC
TRBJ2-3	-	TRBD2	TRBV9	CASSVATFAGVRTSGRVTDTQYF	TGTGCCAGCAGCGTAGCTACGTTTGCAGGGGTTCGTACTAGCGGGAGGGTTACAGATACGCAGTATTTT
TRBJ1-6	-	-	TRBV30	CAWSSPLGDSPLHF	TGTGCCTGGAGTTCTCCCCTCGGGGATTCACCCCTCCACTTT
TRBJ1-2	-	-	TRBV19	CASGSGIGYTF	TGTGCCAGTGGCTCAGGGATTGGCTACACCTTC
TRBJ2-7	-	-	TRBV11-2	CASSLRGNAYEQYF	TGTGCCAGCAGCTTACGGGGAAATGCCTACGAGCAGTACTTC
TRBJ1-3	-	-	TRBV6-1	CASSVGGDGNTIYF	TGTGCCAGCAGTGTCGGGGGCGATGGAAACACCATATATTTT
TRBJ1-4	-	-	TRBV15	CATSRDDREMKELFF	TGTGCCACCAGCAGAGATGACAGAGAAATGAAGGAACTGTTTTTT
TRBJ2-7	-	-	TRBV18	CASSIFARSYEQYF	TGTGCCAGCTCAATCTTTGCCCGCTCCTACGAGCAGTACTTC
TRBJ2-1	-	TRBD2	TRBV7-9	CASGKRLAGIYNEQFF	TGTGCCAGCGGCAAGAGGCTAGCGGGAATTTACAATGAGCAGTTCTTC
TRBJ2-3	-	TRBD1	TRBV25-1	CASSADDRVGSTDTQYF	TGTGCCAGCAGTGCGGACGACAGGGTAGGGAGCACAGATACGCAGTATTTT
TRBJ1-1	-	TRBD1	TRBV11-2	CASRTGKEAFF	TGTGCCAGCAGGACAGGGAAGGAAGCTTTCTTT
TRBJ1-3	-	-	TRBV27	CASGYSGNTIYF	TGTGCCAGCGGATACTCTGGAAACACCATATATTTT
TRBJ2-3	once	-	TRBV27	CASSRTPDTQYF	TGTGCCAGCAGTCGAACCCCGGATACGCAGTATTTT
TRBJ1-3	-	-	TRBV5-1	CASSLVGDGNTIYF	TGCGCCAGCAGCTTGGTCGGGGACGGAAACACCATATATTTT
TRBJ2-7	-	TRBD2	TRBV6-5	CASSRRTSGSYEQYF	TGTGCCAGCAGCCGAAGGACTAGCGGCTCCTACGAGCAGTACTTC
TRBJ2-5	-	TRBD1	TRBV11-1	CASSLGFDRGGETQYF	TGTGCCAGCAGCCTAGGATTTGACAGGGGGGGAGAGACCCAGTACTTC
TRBJ2-7	-	TRBD1	TRBV23-1	CASSHAEDRFAAYEQYF	TGCGCCAGCAGTCACGCGGAGGACAGGTTCGCGGCATACGAGCAGTACTTC
TRBJ1-3	once	-	TRBV2	CASSEQRNTIYF	TGTGCCAGCAGTGAGCAACGAAACACCATATATTTT
TRBJ1-6	once	-	TRBV4-1	CASSQASDTLHF	TGCGCCAGCAGCCAAGCATCGGATACCCTCCACTTT
TRBJ1-3	few	-	TRBV2	CASSEVRGSGNTIYF	TGTGCCAGCAGCGAGGTCCGGGGCTCTGGAAACACCATATATTTT
TRBJ2-1	once	TRBD1	TRBV5-1	CASSLGTGLGEQFF	TGCGCCAGCAGCTTGGGGACAGGGCTTGGAGAGCAGTTCTTC
TRBJ1-5	-	TRBD1	TRBV6-5	CASSYTGTDSGQPQHF	TGTGCCAGCAGTTACACCGGGACAGATTCAGGTCAGCCCCAGCATTTT
TRBJ1-2	-	-	TRBV6-5	CASSLSRGSYGYTF	TGTGCCAGCAGTTTGTCTCGGGGTTCCTATGGCTACACCTTC
TRBJ2-4	-	-	TRBV4-3	CASSQTGGRESIQYF	TGCGCCAGCAGCCAAACAGGGGGGAGGGAGAGCATTCAGTACTTC
TRBJ1-4	once	-	TRBV6-5	CASSYWGADNEKLFF	TGTGCCAGCAGTTACTGGGGGGCTGATAATGAAAAACTGTTTTTT
TRBJ2-7	-	TRBD1	TRBV11-2	CASRTGDYEQYF	TGTGCCAGCCGGACAGGGGACTACGAGCAGTACTTC
TRBJ2-7	-	-	TRBV10-1	CASSEPTGQNPYEQYF	TGCGCCAGCAGTGAGCCAACTGGACAGAACCCCTACGAGCAGTACTTC
TRBJ1-2	-	-	TRBV6-1	CASIGQTAGYGYTF	TGTGCCAGCATTGGACAGACCGCCGGCTATGGCTACACCTTC
TRBJ2-7	-	TRBD1	TRBV25-1	CASSQTGHEQYF	TGTGCCAGCAGTCAGACAGGGCATGAGCAGTACTTC
TRBJ1-3	-	-	TRBV9	CASSVEGSGNTIYF	TGTGCCAGCAGCGTAGAGGGCTCTGGAAACACCATATATTTT
TRBJ1-2	-	-	TRBV5-8	CASSLEGYGYTF	TGTGCCAGCAGCCTAGAGGGCTATGGCTACACCTTC
TRBJ2-1	-	-	TRBV9	CASSAGGETFF	TGTGCCAGCAGCGCCGGAGGGGAGACGTTCTTC
TRBJ2-3	-	-	TRBV5-1	CASSLGVERAATQYF	TGCGCCAGCAGCTTAGGGGTGGAGCGGGCGGCGACGCAGTATTTT
TRBJ1-5	-	-	TRBV6-1	CASSDDPGAYNQPQHF	TGTGCCAGCAGTGATGATCCAGGGGCATACAATCAGCCCCAGCATTTT
TRBJ1-2	-	-	TRBV28	CASSSTTPDGYTF	TGTGCCAGCAGTTCGACCACGCCGGATGGCTACACCTTC
TRBJ1-3	-	-	TRBV30	CASTGFSGNTIYF	TGTGCCTCTACAGGGTTCTCTGGAAACACCATATATTTT